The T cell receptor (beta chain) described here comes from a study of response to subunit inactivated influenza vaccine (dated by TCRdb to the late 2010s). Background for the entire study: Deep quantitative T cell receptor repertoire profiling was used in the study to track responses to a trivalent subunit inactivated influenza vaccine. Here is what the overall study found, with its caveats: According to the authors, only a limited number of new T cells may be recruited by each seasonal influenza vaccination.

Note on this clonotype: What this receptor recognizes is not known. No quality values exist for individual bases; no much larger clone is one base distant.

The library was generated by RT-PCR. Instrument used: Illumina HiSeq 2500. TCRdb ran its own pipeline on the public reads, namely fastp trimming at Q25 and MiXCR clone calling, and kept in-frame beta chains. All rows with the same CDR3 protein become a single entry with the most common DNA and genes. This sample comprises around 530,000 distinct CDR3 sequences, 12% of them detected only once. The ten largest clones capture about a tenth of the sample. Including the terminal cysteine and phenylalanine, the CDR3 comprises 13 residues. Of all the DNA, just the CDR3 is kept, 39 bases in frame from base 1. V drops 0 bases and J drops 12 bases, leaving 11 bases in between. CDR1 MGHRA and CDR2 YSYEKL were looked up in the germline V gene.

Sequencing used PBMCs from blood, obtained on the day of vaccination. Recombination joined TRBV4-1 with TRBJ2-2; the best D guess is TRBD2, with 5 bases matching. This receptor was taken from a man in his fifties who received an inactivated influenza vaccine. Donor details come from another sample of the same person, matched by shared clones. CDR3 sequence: CASSQDLRGKLFF. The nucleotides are TGCGCCAGCAGCCAAGATCTCCGAGGGAAGCTGTTTTTT.